In its sample, the clone carrying this T cell receptor beta chain was seen many times. The sample is drawn from a study of T-cell reconstitution after alpha-beta-depleted transplantation in children. The library targeted TCRbeta and was prepared with unique molecular identifiers. TCRdb used MiXCR to reprocess the PCR reads, holding one entry per CDR3 protein. The sample yields around 240,000 distinct CDR3 sequences, roughly a tenth seen once. Between the trimmed V and J ends, which lost 7 bases and 2 bases, there was a span of 7 bases. This CDR3 has 12 residues. Germline CDR1 reads SGHRS; CDR2 reads YFSETQ.

Here the sequenced sample was PBMCs from the stem cell graft donor, taken from the stem cell graft. The TCR originated in a human donor who donated a stem cell graft to a child with SCID. The V and J genes are TRBV5-1 and TRBJ1-3; D not certain. CDR3: CASAEPGNTIYF. The CDR3 region has the DNA TGCGCCAGCGCGGAGCCTGGAAACACCATATATTTT.